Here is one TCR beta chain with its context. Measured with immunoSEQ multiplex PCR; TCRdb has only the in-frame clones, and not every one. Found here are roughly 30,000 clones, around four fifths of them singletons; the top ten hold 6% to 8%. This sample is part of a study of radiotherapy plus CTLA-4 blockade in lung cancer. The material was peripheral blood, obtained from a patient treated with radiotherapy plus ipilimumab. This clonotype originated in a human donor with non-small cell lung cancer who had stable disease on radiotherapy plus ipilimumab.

DNA for the CDR3: TGTGCCATCAGTGAGTCTAGCGCAGGGGGCTACACCTTC. It is translated as CAISESSAGGYTF. This sequence joins TRBV10-3 and TRBJ1-2, with a tentative D call TRBD1 (5 bases). This CDR3 has 13 residues. The germline V and J ends were trimmed by 0 bases and 8 bases, with 10 bases remaining between them. Per the germline V gene, CDR1 is ENHRY and CDR2 is SYGVKD.